Presented here are 19 T cell receptor beta chains from one specimen sequenced in a study of shared clonotypes between healthy human individuals. TCRdb's table, derived via immunoSEQ multiplex PCR, lists solely in-frame clones and lacks some. The table has roughly 770,000 clones, 95% to 97% seen once. Terminally differentiated effector memory CD45RA+ cells were left out of the naive CD8 fraction, which was CD45RO-negative and positively selected for CCR7. Sequenced sample: naive CD8+ T cells sorted from blood. Receptor source: a man aged 30 to 39 in good health.

This chain uses TRBV29-1 with TRBJ2-1; D uncertain. The CDR3 contains 11 residues. CDR1 is SQVTM, CDR2 ANQGSEA, per germline. The V gene lost 2 bases and the J gene lost 8 bases, with 7 bases spanning the gap. CDR3 loop: CSVERWDEQFF. The CDR3 DNA reads as TGCAGCGTTGAACGTTGGGATGAGCAGTTCTTC.

This rearrangement joins TRBV27 to TRBJ2-7, with D tentatively TRBD2 (6 bases). The V and J ends lost 5 bases and 2 bases respectively, with 16 bases between them. The V gene's germline CDR1 is MNHEY and CDR2 SMNVEV (reference sequence). CDR3 length: 15 residues. The CDR3 region is CASSAYLGSTYEQYF. The CDR3 DNA is TGTGCCAGCAGTGCGTATCTCGGGAGTACCTACGAGCAGTACTTC.

This chain uses TRBV5-4 with TRBJ2-6, with TRBD2 as a possible D gene (6 bases). The V gene lost 4 bases and the J gene lost 0 bases, with 11 bases spanning the gap. The CDR3 contains 16 residues. In germline, CDR1 is SGHNT, CDR2 YYREEE (reference sequence). The CDR3 DNA reads TGTGCCAGCAGCCCGCGGAGGGTCTCTGGGGCCAACGTCCTGACTTTC. This translates into CASSPRRVSGANVLTF.

The chain has TRBV4-1 and TRBJ1-2; 9 nucleotides line up with TRBD1. The length of the CDR3 is 14 residues. Trimming cost V 2 bases and J 4 bases; bases outside gene matches: 2. Germline loops: CDR1 MGHRA, CDR2 YSYEKL. The CDR3 loop is CASSQMTGGYGYTF. Here the CDR3 DNA reads TGCGCCAGCAGCCAAATGACAGGGGGCTATGGCTACACCTTC.

This sequence joins TRBV28 and TRBJ2-1; D tentatively fits TRBD1 or TRBD2 (5 bases each). The V gene's germline CDR1 is MDHEN and CDR2 SYDVKM. CDR3 length: 15 amino acids. Trimming cost V 5 bases and J 5 bases, with 16 bases left between them. CDR3: CASSDEGYFNNEQFF. DNA of the CDR3: TGTGCCAGCAGTGATGAGGGGTATTTTAACAATGAGCAGTTCTTC.

This clone was counted a few times. This rearrangement joins TRBV6-6 to TRBJ2-7; D call uncertain. Looked up from germline, CDR1 is MNHNY and CDR2 is SVGAGI (reference sequence). Trimming shortened V by 2 bases and J by 6 bases, and 5 bases separated the two germline ends. The CDR3 covers 11 residues. Written as DNA, the CDR3 is TGTGCCAGCAGTTACAACCTCGAGCAGTACTTC. It encodes CASSYNLEQYF.

The chain employs TRBV6-5 and TRBJ2-2, with 7 bases matching TRBD1. CDR1 and CDR2 from the germline V gene are MNHEY and SVGAGI. The ends lost 4 bases at V and 5 bases at J; junction bases unmatched: 7. This CDR3 region has 15 residues. The CDR3 DNA reads as TGTGCCAGCAGTTTCCGGCGACAGGGAACCGGGGAGCTGTTTTTT. Translating gives CASSFRRQGTGELFF.

This clone was detected once. The CDR3 spells CASAVNTGELFF. In DNA, the CDR3 is TGTGCCAGCGCCGTGAACACCGGGGAGCTGTTTTTT. V gene TRBV11-3 combines with J gene TRBJ2-2; D gene ambiguous. Germline V gives CDR1 SGHNT, CDR2 YENEEA. The CDR3 consists of 12 residues. V dropped 8 bases and J dropped 1 base, with 5 bases sitting between them.

This sequence joins TRBV9 and TRBJ2-2; TRBD1 is a possible D gene (5 bases). The CDR3 totals 13 residues. Germline V CDR1 and CDR2: SGDLS, YYNGEE. The germline V and J ends were trimmed by 3 bases and 3 bases, with 6 bases remaining between them. This chain's CDR3 is CASSATDTGELFF. CDR3 DNA: TGTGCCAGCAGCGCGACAGACACCGGGGAGCTGTTTTTT.

For the CDR3, the DNA is TGTGCCAGCAGCCAGGAGACAGGAGCCAACACTGAAGCTTTCTTT. It translates to CASSQETGANTEAFF. The V call is TRBV7-9, the J call TRBJ1-1; tentatively, D is TRBD1 (6 bases). Germline values: CDR1 SEHNR, CDR2 FQNEAQ (reference sequence). There are 15 residues in the CDR3. Trimming cost V 5 bases and J 2 bases, with 15 bases left between them.

On this clone itself: The sample carries other DNA sequences with the same CDR3. The V call is TRBV9, the J call TRBJ1-5; possible D gene TRBD1, 5 bases. V gave up 0 bases and J gave up 3 bases, with 7 bases separating them. Germline V gene data show CDR1 as SGDLS and CDR2 as YYNGEE. The CDR3 has 14 residues. The CDR3 sequence: CASSVGQSNQPQHF. The CDR3 DNA is TGTGCCAGCAGCGTAGGACAGTCCAATCAGCCCCAGCATTTT.

The chain links TRBV18 to TRBJ2-1; D possibly matches TRBD1 or TRBD2 (6 bases each). The CDR3 has 15 residues. V lost 5 bases and J 6 bases, leaving 17 bases between the germline ends. Looked up from germline, CDR1 is KGHSH and CDR2 is LQKENI. CDR3 sequence: CASSSEGPTGNEQFF. In DNA, the CDR3 is TGTGCCAGCTCATCGGAGGGCCCGACAGGCAATGAGCAGTTCTTC.

Regarding this clone: The sample contains more than one DNA sequence encoding this CDR3. The V and J genes are TRBV27 and TRBJ2-7, with TRBD1 matching over 7 bases. The CDR3 spans 13 residues. J was trimmed by 3 bases and V by 5 bases; bases with no gene match: 4. Germline loops: CDR1 MNHEY, CDR2 SMNVEV (reference sequence). For the CDR3, the DNA is TGTGCCAGCAGTCGACAGGGCAGCTACGAGCAGTACTTC. It encodes CASSRQGSYEQYF.

This chain's CDR3 is CASSPLSAPLAGEGDEQYF. The CDR3 nucleotides read TGTGCCAGCAGTCCTCTATCAGCACCGCTCGCGGGAGAAGGGGACGAGCAGTACTTC. This chain uses TRBV27 with TRBJ2-7; TRBD2 aligns across 7 bases. CDR3 length: 19 amino acids. Per germline, CDR1 MNHEY and CDR2 SMNVEV (reference sequence). With 5 bases clipped from V and 5 bases from J, the junction kept 24 bases outside the gene matches.

The chain joins TRBV27 to TRBJ2-2; 11 nucleotides agree with TRBD2. J lost 3 bases, V lost 3 bases, and 3 bases had no gene match. This CDR3 is built from 16 residues. Germline CDR1 reads MNHEY; CDR2 reads SMNVEV (reference sequence). CDR3 amino acids: CASSLASGRYTGELFF. The CDR3 coding sequence is TGTGCCAGCAGTTTGGCTAGCGGGAGGTACACCGGGGAGCTGTTTTTT.

A remark on this clone: Other DNA sequences in this sample translate to the same CDR3. The chain links TRBV5-1 to TRBJ2-7; 8 bases fit TRBD1. V was pared by 0 bases and J by 4 bases, with 3 bases of the junction left unmatched. CDR1 SGHRS and CDR2 YFSETQ come from the germline V gene. This CDR3 comprises 14 residues. The CDR3 DNA reads TGCGCCAGCAGCTTGGGACAGGGGATTTACGAGCAGTACTTC. It specifies CASSLGQGIYEQYF. The full variable domain, with the rest looked up from reference TRBV5-1 and TRBJ2-7, is KAGVTQTPRYLIKTRGQQVTLSCSPISGHRSVSWYQQTPGQGLQFLFEYFSETQRNKGNFPGRFSGRQFSNSRSEMNVSTLELGDSALYLCASSLGQGIYEQYFGPGTRLTVT.

The genes are TRBV29-1 and TRBJ2-4; D is uncertain. Germline loops: CDR1 SQVTM, CDR2 ANQGSEA. The germline V and J ends were trimmed by 4 bases and 3 bases, with 19 bases remaining between them. This CDR3 contains 16 residues. The CDR3: CSVAMMGSEHKNIQYF. The CDR3 DNA reads TGCAGCGTTGCGATGATGGGGTCCGAACACAAAAACATTCAGTACTTC.

This chain uses TRBV5-5 with TRBJ1-2; the D is unclear. V was cut by 4 bases and J by 2 bases, with 6 bases left in between. The CDR3 is made up of 12 amino acids. Germline V gene lookup returns CDR1 SGHKS and CDR2 YYEKEE (reference sequence). The CDR3 loop is CASSPDNYGYTF. The CDR3 nucleotides are TGTGCCAGCAGCCCGGACAACTATGGCTACACCTTC.

The chain carries TRBV10-2 and TRBJ2-1; D assignment may be TRBD1 or TRBD2 (5 bases each). The V end was cut by 3 bases, the J end by 3 bases, with 12 bases between. There are 15 residues in the CDR3. Germline V lookup: CDR1 WSHSY, CDR2 SAAADI. The CDR3 sequence is CASSDPGTNYNEQFF. The CDR3 DNA follows: TGCGCCAGCAGTGACCCCGGGACCAACTACAATGAGCAGTTCTTC.